One sample yielded the 29 T cell receptor beta chains listed below, sequenced in a study of OX40 agonist ivuxolimab in advanced cancers. The library came from the immunoSEQ multiplex PCR assay. TCRdb holds this immuneACCESS table with in-frame rearrangements only. Some clones are missing; in checked studies, unresolved V genes explain under half, and the rest has no known cause. This sample holds roughly 70,000 clones; approximately 88% were observed only once. The ten largest clones take up approximately 3% of the sample. The specimen was CD4+ or CD8+ T cells sorted from blood, collected in a trial of the OX40 agonist ivuxolimab. The origin of the receptors is an adult with an advanced solid tumor such as melanoma, head and neck, liver or kidney cancer.

A single count supports this clone. The rearrangement uses TRBV11-1 and TRBJ2-7; 10 positions agree with TRBD2. Germline CDR1 is SGHAT and CDR2 is FQDESV (reference sequence). The CDR3 consists of 15 residues. V shed 1 base, J shed 6 bases, and the junction held 6 bases outside the gene matches. CDR3 sequence reads: CASSLGLAGALEQYF. The CDR3 DNA reads TGTGCCAGCAGCTTAGGGCTAGCGGGAGCTCTCGAGCAGTACTTC.

The sample holds one count of this clone. The rearrangement links TRBV15 to TRBJ2-3; 9 nucleotides agree with TRBD1. V shed 4 bases, J shed 6 bases, and the junction held 5 bases outside the gene matches. The germline gives CDR1 LNHNV, CDR2 YYDKDF (reference sequence). The length of the CDR3 is 14 residues. CDR3 residues: CATSTDRGTDTQYF. Here the CDR3 DNA reads TGTGCCACCAGCACGGACAGGGGTACGGATACGCAGTATTTT.

For the CDR3, the DNA is TGTGCCAGTAGCCCCTCGGACAGATACTATGGCTACACCTTC. This translates into CASSPSDRYYGYTF. The rearrangement links TRBV19 to TRBJ1-2, with D tentatively TRBD1 (6 bases). This CDR3 contains 14 residues. Germline V gene sequence: CDR1 LNHDA, CDR2 SQIVND (reference sequence). Deletions cut 6 bases from V and 3 bases from J, with 14 bases between.

The chain has TRBV2 and TRBJ2-7; 9 bases are a match to TRBD1. CDR1 is SNHLY and CDR2 is FYNNEI in the germline V gene. Trimming at V came to 6 bases and at J to 2 bases, leaving 8 bases not matched to a gene. The length of the CDR3 is 15 residues. The chain's CDR3 is CASSSGNRGPYEQYF. DNA of the CDR3: TGTGCCAGCAGCTCAGGGAACAGGGGGCCCTACGAGCAGTACTTC.

This clone was picked up one time. The chain uses TRBV27 and TRBJ2-5; weak D call: TRBD2 (6 bases). Germline CDR1 reads MNHEY; CDR2 reads SMNVEV (reference sequence). The CDR3 has 15 amino acids. V lost 5 bases and J lost 4, with 17 bases in between. The CDR3 region has the DNA TGTGCCAGCAGTCCTACATGGGGGGTTAGAGAGACCCAGTACTTC. Protein product: CASSPTWGVRETQYF.

This chain links TRBV7-2 with TRBJ2-2; D not certain. This CDR3 spans 12 amino acids. The germline V gene encodes CDR1 SGHTA and CDR2 FQGNSA. Trimming took 5 bases from V and 6 from J, leaving 7 bases between them. CDR3 nucleotides: TGTGCCAGCAGCCGCAACGCCGGGGAGCTGTTTTTT. Translated, it gives CASSRNAGELFF.

This rearrangement joins TRBV10-1 to TRBJ1-1; no definite D call. This CDR3 spans 13 amino acids. The ends were cut back, 4 bases at V and 1 base at J, with 7 bases in the middle. Per the germline V gene, CDR1 is WNHNN and CDR2 is SYGVQD (reference sequence). CDR3 protein: CASSGQENTEAFF. The CDR3 DNA reads as TGCGCCAGCAGTGGCCAGGAGAACACTGAAGCTTTCTTT.

Concerning this clone itself: Within the sample, other DNA sequences also encode this same CDR3. J is TRBJ2-3 and V is TRBV5-1; D is possibly TRBD1 (5 bases). Germline CDR1 and CDR2: SGHRS and YFSETQ. This CDR3 contains 14 residues. Trimming removed 2 bases at V and 0 bases at J, with 7 bases between. CDR3 residues: CASSLGESTDTQYF. In DNA, the CDR3 is TGCGCCAGCAGCTTAGGGGAAAGCACAGATACGCAGTATTTT.

The V and J genes are TRBV7-9 and TRBJ1-3, with D maybe TRBD1 (5 bases). The germline V gene has CDR1 SEHNR and CDR2 FQNEAQ (reference sequence). V lost 0 bases and J lost 2, with 5 bases in between. CDR3 length: 14 amino acids. The CDR3 DNA reads as TGTGCCAGCAGCTTAGCAGGGGCTGGAAACACCATATATTTT. Translating it yields CASSLAGAGNTIYF.

The chain carries TRBV6-5 and TRBJ2-7, with D perhaps TRBD2 (5 bases). The V end was cut by 7 bases, the J end by 0 bases, with 16 bases between. The germline CDR1 and CDR2 sequences are MNHEY and SVGAGI. The CDR3 extends over 15 amino acids. The CDR3 loop reads CASTKSGSSSYEQYF. The CDR3 nucleotides read TGTGCCAGCACCAAATCGGGGTCATCCTCCTACGAGCAGTACTTC.

This clone has more than one count but fewer than ten. The gene calls are TRBV18 and TRBJ1-1, with D perhaps matching TRBD1 (5 bases). Germline CDR1 reads KGHSH; CDR2 reads LQKENI. The V gene lost 1 base and the J gene lost 0 bases, with 9 bases spanning the gap. CDR3 length: 15 residues. This CDR3 reads CASSPLRGMNTEAFF. CDR3 in DNA: TGTGCCAGCTCACCACTGAGGGGAATGAACACTGAAGCTTTCTTT.

This clone was observed a few times. The gene calls are TRBV20-1 and TRBJ1-1; no clear D gene. This CDR3 has 10 residues. The germline V gene encodes CDR1 DFQATT and CDR2 SNEGSKA (reference sequence). CDR3 sequence reads: CELRVGEAFF. The CDR3 coding sequence is TGCGAGCTCCGGGTGGGTGAAGCTTTCTTT.

The chain has TRBV19 and TRBJ1-2; possible D gene TRBD1, 6 bases. The CDR3 runs to 15 residues. V was pared by 5 bases and J by 7 bases, with 20 bases between. Germline V CDR1 and CDR2: LNHDA, SQIVND (reference sequence). CDR3 DNA: TGTGCCAGTAGTCGCGACCCGGGACAACAAGCTGGCTACACCTTC. As protein: CASSRDPGQQAGYTF.

This clone was counted a few times. This rearrangement joins TRBV29-1 to TRBJ1-1; D gene ambiguous. Germline CDR1 and CDR2: SQVTM and ANQGSEA. This CDR3 spans 12 amino acids. The V and J ends lost 5 bases and 5 bases respectively, with 12 bases between them. CDR3 loop: CSVTRLWTEAFF. The CDR3, as DNA: TGCAGCGTTACACGTCTGTGGACTGAAGCTTTCTTT.

As for this clone: The sample holds other DNA sequences that translate to the same CDR3. The V call is TRBV10-3, the J call TRBJ2-3; D remains ambiguous. Deletions cut 0 bases from V and 1 base from J, with 5 bases between. CDR1 is ENHRY, CDR2 SYGVKD, per germline. The length of the CDR3 is 14 residues. The CDR3 DNA reads TGTGCCATCAGTGAGTCGACTGGCACAGATACGCAGTATTTT. Protein product: CAISESTGTDTQYF.

The chain joins TRBV5-1 to TRBJ2-1; 7 bases fit TRBD2. CDR1 is SGHRS, CDR2 YFSETQ, per germline. The CDR3 is 17 amino acids. Trimming cost V 0 bases and J 3 bases; bases outside gene matches: 9. CDR3 loop: CASSLAARGRVYNEQFF. Here the CDR3 DNA reads TGCGCCAGCAGCTTGGCCGCTCGGGGGAGGGTCTACAATGAGCAGTTCTTC.

This clone was recorded a few times. The gene calls are TRBV6-1 and TRBJ1-1, with a weak D call TRBD1 (5 bases). Germline V gene data show CDR1 as MNHNS and CDR2 as SASEGT. This CDR3 contains 14 residues. The V gene lost 2 bases and the J gene lost 0 bases, with 7 bases spanning the gap. CDR3 protein: CASSERQMNTEAFF. CDR3 nucleotides: TGTGCCAGCAGTGAAAGACAGATGAACACTGAAGCTTTCTTT.

The rearrangement links TRBV7-2 to TRBJ2-3; 9 bases line up with TRBD1. CDR1 is SGHTA, CDR2 FQGNSA, per germline. The CDR3 is made up of 14 amino acids. After removal of 10 bases from V and 2 bases from J, the junction contained 7 bases not matched to a gene. The CDR3 spells CATLLQGATDTQYF. The CDR3 nucleotides read TGTGCCACTCTATTACAGGGGGCCACAGATACGCAGTATTTT.

The chain joins TRBV5-1 to TRBJ1-3; a weak D match, TRBD1 (6 bases). CDR1 SGHRS and CDR2 YFSETQ come from the germline V gene. The CDR3 covers 15 residues. V was pared by 1 base and J by 0 bases, with 8 bases between. CDR3 amino acids: CASSLTGYSGNTIYF. CDR3 nucleotide sequence: TGCGCCAGCAGCTTGACAGGGTACTCTGGAAACACCATATATTTT.

The CDR3 sequence is CASSIGPQENTGELFF. In DNA form, the CDR3 reads TGTGCCAGTAGTATAGGACCGCAGGAGAACACCGGGGAGCTGTTTTTT. This rearrangement joins TRBV19 to TRBJ2-2; D gene uncertain. V lost 1 base and J 1 base, leaving 10 bases between the germline ends. The CDR3 is 16 amino acids. Germline-derived CDR1 and CDR2 are LNHDA and SQIVND (reference sequence).

This clone was observed a single time. The chain carries TRBV6-5 and TRBJ1-4, with 7 bases that match TRBD1. J gave up 5 bases and V 7 bases, and 7 bases lay outside the gene matches. The CDR3 has 14 residues. Germline V CDR1 and CDR2: MNHEY, SVGAGI. CDR3 protein: CASTDRAENEKLFF. DNA for the CDR3: TGTGCCAGCACCGACAGGGCCGAGAATGAAAAACTGTTTTTT.

This chain uses TRBV11-2 with TRBJ2-1; a weak D match, TRBD2 (6 bases). Looked up from germline, CDR1 is SGHAT and CDR2 is FQNNGV. Trimming removed 0 bases from V and 4 bases from J, with 10 bases in between. The CDR3 extends over 15 amino acids. This CDR3 is CASSLDGGEYNEQFF. DNA of the CDR3: TGTGCCAGCAGCTTAGACGGCGGGGAGTACAATGAGCAGTTCTTC.

The chain links TRBV29-1 to TRBJ2-7; D is possibly TRBD1 (6 bases). V was shortened by 3 bases and J by 6 bases, with 18 bases between the two germline ends. Germline V gene data show CDR1 as SQVTM and CDR2 as ANQGSEA. The CDR3 runs 14 residues. CDR3 loop: CSVESQRPGAEQYF. In nucleotides, the CDR3 is TGCAGCGTTGAGAGCCAACGTCCAGGGGCCGAGCAGTACTTC.

The chain employs TRBV7-8 and TRBJ2-5, with TRBD2 matching over 8 bases. The length of the CDR3 is 16 residues. The V segment lost 5 bases and the J segment 4 bases; nucleotides outside the gene matches: 12. Germline assignment: CDR1 SGHVS and CDR2 FQNEAQ. The CDR3 bases are TGTGCCAGCAGCGGCAGGCCGGGAGGGCCTAGAGAGACCCAGTACTTC. It specifies CASSGRPGGPRETQYF. Based on the CDR3 plus reference TRBV7-8 and TRBJ2-5, the full variable domain is GAGVSQSPRYKVAKRGQDVALRCDPISGHVSLFWYQQALGQGPEFLTYFQNEAQLDKSGLPSDRFFAERPEGSVSTLKIQRTQQEDSAVYLCASSGRPGGPRETQYFGPGTRLLVL.

This clone was seen a few times. The chain has TRBV18 and TRBJ1-1; possibly TRBD1 for D (5 bases). This CDR3 contains 15 residues. Trimming took 6 bases from V and 5 from J, leaving 19 bases between them. Germline lookup yields CDR1 KGHSH and CDR2 LQKENI. The CDR3 DNA is TGTGCCAGCTCCCCTAGACGAGAAGCAGGGACTGAAGCTTTCTTT. It codes for CASSPRREAGTEAFF.

CDR3 residues: CASSIQAHTEAFF. The DNA for the CDR3 is TGTGCCAGTAGTATACAGGCTCACACTGAAGCTTTCTTT. V is TRBV19 and J is TRBJ1-1; D remains unclear. In germline, CDR1 is LNHDA, CDR2 SQIVND (reference sequence). Trimming shortened V by 2 bases and J by 3 bases, and 7 bases separated the two germline ends. The CDR3 runs to 13 residues.

This chain links TRBV5-6 with TRBJ2-3; D gene ambiguous. V was cut by 5 bases and J by 2 bases, with 3 bases left in between. Germline CDR1 is SGHDT and CDR2 is YYEEEE. The CDR3 spans 11 residues. The CDR3 sequence is CASSYTDTQYF. DNA of the CDR3: TGTGCCAGCAGTTACACAGATACGCAGTATTTT.

This chain links TRBV19 with TRBJ2-2; D possibly corresponds to TRBD2 (6 bases). Between the trimmed V and J ends, which lost 3 bases and 1 base, there was a span of 12 bases. The germline V gene has CDR1 LNHDA and CDR2 SQIVND (reference sequence). The CDR3 is 16 amino acids. This CDR3 is CASSIPGEKNTGELFF. The CDR3, as DNA: TGTGCCAGTAGTATCCCGGGGGAGAAGAACACCGGGGAGCTGTTTTTT.

This chain's CDR3 is CASSQVTRASGRTEAFF. For the CDR3, the DNA is TGTGCCAGCAGCCAAGTAACCAGGGCCTCGGGACGGACTGAAGCTTTCTTT. The V gene is TRBV4-2, the J gene TRBJ1-1; D may be TRBD1 (5 bases). V lost 1 base and J lost 5, with 20 bases in between. Germline V gives CDR1 LGHNA, CDR2 YNFKEQ. The CDR3 extends over 17 amino acids.